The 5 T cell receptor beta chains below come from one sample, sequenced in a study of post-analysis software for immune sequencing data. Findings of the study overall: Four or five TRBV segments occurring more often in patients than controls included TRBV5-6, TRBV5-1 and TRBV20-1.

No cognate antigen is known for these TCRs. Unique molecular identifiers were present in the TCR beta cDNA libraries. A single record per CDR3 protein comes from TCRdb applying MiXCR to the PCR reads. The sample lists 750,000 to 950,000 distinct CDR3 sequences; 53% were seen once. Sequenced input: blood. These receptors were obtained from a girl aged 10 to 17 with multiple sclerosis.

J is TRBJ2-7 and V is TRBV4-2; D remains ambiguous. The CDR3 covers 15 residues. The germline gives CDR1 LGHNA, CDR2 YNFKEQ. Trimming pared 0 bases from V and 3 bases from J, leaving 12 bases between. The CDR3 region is CASSQDLQVIYEQYF. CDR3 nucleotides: TGTGCCAGCAGCCAAGATCTCCAGGTAATCTACGAGCAGTACTTC.

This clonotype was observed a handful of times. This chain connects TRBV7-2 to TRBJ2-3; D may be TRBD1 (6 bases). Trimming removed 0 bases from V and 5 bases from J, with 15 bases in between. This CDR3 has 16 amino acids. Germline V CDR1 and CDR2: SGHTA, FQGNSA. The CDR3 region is CASSLAVAGAGDTQYF. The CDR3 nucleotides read TGTGCCAGCAGCTTAGCAGTGGCAGGGGCGGGAGATACGCAGTATTTT.

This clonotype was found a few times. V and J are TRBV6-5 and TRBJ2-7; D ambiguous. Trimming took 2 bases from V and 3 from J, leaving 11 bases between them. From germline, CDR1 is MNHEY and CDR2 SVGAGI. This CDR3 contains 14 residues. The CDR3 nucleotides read TGTGCCAGCAGTTACCCCGGGCCGCACTACGAGCAGTACTTC. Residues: CASSYPGPHYEQYF.

The CDR3 sequence: CASSPSRGGYNEQFF. The DNA of the CDR3 is TGTGCCAGCAGTCCGTCGCGTGGGGGCTACAATGAGCAGTTCTTC. V is TRBV27 and J is TRBJ2-1; D tentatively fits TRBD1 or TRBD2 (5 bases each). The germline V gene has CDR1 MNHEY and CDR2 SMNVEV (reference sequence). The CDR3 runs to 15 residues. V was cut by 5 bases and J by 3 bases, with 14 bases left in between.

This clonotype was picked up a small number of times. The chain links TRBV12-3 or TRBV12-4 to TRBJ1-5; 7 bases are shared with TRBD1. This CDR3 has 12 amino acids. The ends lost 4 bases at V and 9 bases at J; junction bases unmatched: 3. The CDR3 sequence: CASSYRGRPQHF. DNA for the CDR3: TGTGCCAGCAGTTACAGGGGACGGCCCCAGCATTTT.